Reported below is one T cell receptor (beta chain). This clone's antigen is unknown. Base-call qualities are not available, and no considerably larger clone is one nucleotide away. These data originate in a study of cytomegalovirus exposure and HLA in healthy donors (dated by TCRdb to between 2016 and 2019). The study in broad terms: An earlier analysis of approximately 640 of the donors reported approximately 300 Gb of sequence data and some 120 million unique TCR beta sequences from about 179 million T cells. An early release covering roughly 600 HLA-typed donors comprised about 310 gigabases of sequencing data and some 79 million unique TCR sequences. Of the 300 to 450 genotyped donors, approximately 83% fell in the genetic ancestry cluster associated with self-reported Caucasian donors. The aim of the study was to test whether cataloging public T cell receptors could identify signatures of past pathogen exposure. Using immunosequencing, the study profiled T cell repertoires from approximately 700 subjects and related those repertoires to cytomegalovirus serostatus. In addition to the first cohort of 500 to 850 subjects, a separate validation cohort of 120 different subjects was used. To predict cytomegalovirus infection status, the study brought together high-throughput TCR immunosequencing, statistical association of individual TCRs with disease status, and machine learning. A later analysis re-examined previously published TCR beta repertoires from more than 600 donors and added high-resolution HLA genotyping to investigate patterns of TCR occurrence. Rather than drawing on any new phenotypic data, the later analysis identified candidate immune exposures from TCR beta sequences and the way those sequences occurred across donors. To decide whether each TCR beta V gene segment behaved as functional or pseudogenic, an earlier analysis of some 600 of the donors relied on high-throughput TCR beta sequencing. Donor age, sex, ethnicity and CMV serostatus were compiled alongside the repertoire data. In a later genetic analysis, genome-wide SNP genotypes for about 55% of the 666 donors were used, and that subset was treated as a discovery cohort. All discovery cohort repertoires had been generated on a single sequencing platform. Both class I and class II loci were covered by HLA typing, at four-digit resolution. The number of typed donors differed by locus: roughly 629-630 for A, B, C, DRB1 and DQB1; 522 for DQA1; around 610 for DPA1; and around 490 for DPB1. Because of strong linkage in the cohort, roughly five DR-DQ haplotypes were treated as single units for association and clustering. Among about 400 genotyped donors of the cohort, an average of about 220,000 unique TCR beta nucleotide sequences was sequenced per donor, of which about 19% were non-productive. Points the paper makes about the study in general: In a later analysis, 15,000 to 20,000 TCR beta sequences were associated with specific HLA alleles at a false discovery rate of 0.05. A later analysis found that TCR association rates varied across HLA loci, with DRB1 alleles showing the most associated TCRs and HLA-C alleles the fewest. The authors suggested that the approach could potentially be generalized to other disease states and immunological phenotypes. A further reported finding was that TCR beta sequences accurately predicted the HLA-A and HLA-B alleles for most subjects in the first cohort. A later genetic analysis associated a missense DCLRE1C variant with V-gene and J-gene trimming of TCR beta chains, and an independent cohort replicated the association. In an earlier analysis of some 500 of the donors, most TCR beta V segments were observed in productive rearrangements about 87% or about 30% of the time, broadly matching IMGT annotations. The classifier was reported to diagnose cytomegalovirus status with high specificity and sensitivity in both the original cohort and the validation cohort. Most TCR sequences were observed very rarely across donors, whereas some public TCRs were present in many individuals. Presence/absence analyses assumed roughly uniform sequencing depth across donors, an assumption that may not hold. The cohort was sequenced for TCR beta chains only, and without alpha or paired-chain data the features that could be detected were limited. Linkage disequilibrium might explain the correlated functional status among segregating V segments, but an unknown experimental factor could not be ruled out. A group of highly shared sequence variants was considered likely to be a technical artifact of the sequencing pipeline. Because counts were too low, about 17 rarely observed V segments, including chromosome 9 orphons, were excluded from the earlier analysis of some 540 of the donors. In a later analysis, most CMV-associated TCR beta chains were found to appear HLA-restricted, with HLA associations seemingly driven largely by CMV exposure. A later genetic analysis reported fewer N-insertions in productive TCRs among donors in an Asian-associated ancestry cluster than the approximately 670-donor mean. For the cohort, immune exposure information was limited to CMV serostatus. HLA typing was unavailable for some donors at each locus, so association tests used only the typed subset. Some IMGT-functional V segments, including TRBV6-2 and TRBV6-3, could not be told apart with the 87-base-pair reads, so those segments were excluded. The study gave a list of some 150 TCR beta chains associated with cytomegalovirus. Several of the top co-occurrence clusters appeared to be linked to parvovirus B19, influenza, CMV and Epstein-Barr virus, according to a later analysis. Strong co-occurrence of HLA alleles, especially DR and DQ, made assigning TCR associations to individual alleles difficult. Compared with equally common non-associated chains, HLA-associated TCR beta chains in a later analysis were more clonally expanded and had lower generation probabilities. A few of the identified cytomegalovirus-associated TCR beta chains were confirmed in vitro to be specific for cytomegalovirus antigens.

The cohort was made up of 666 healthy bone marrow donors. At the time of sampling, all cohort members were nominally healthy, though unrecorded immune exposures were likely present. The donor tested CMV seronegative, placing the donor among the 300 to 400 seronegative members of the cohort. Each donor provided a peripheral blood sample, and peripheral blood mononuclear cells were used for TCR beta sequencing. Genomic DNA was extracted from the blood cell samples with the Qiagen DNeasy Blood Extraction Kit. The receptor library was made with the immunoSEQ multiplex PCR assay. For the multiplex PCR, a mixture combining 60 forward primers for TCR Vbeta segments and 13 reverse primers for TCR Jbeta segments was used. A multiplex PCR assay on genomic DNA amplified the CDR3 region of rearranged TCR beta genes. The Illumina HiSeq System was used to sequence the amplified TCR beta libraries as 87-base-pair reads. The original pipeline was this. In a later analysis, some 80 million unique TCR beta chains were counted across the 500 to 700 repertoires, and roughly 11 million of these chains were shared by at least two donors. A nearest-neighbor algorithm error-corrected the raw reads and collapsed the reads into unique sequences, merging closely related sequences to remove PCR and sequencing errors. V, D and J gene segments were assigned by aligning CDR3 sequences to IMGT reference sequences. For a sequence to be retained, a match of at least six nucleotides was required to both a V gene segment and a J gene segment. Rearrangements were classified as productive when the CDR3 lacked stop codons and remained in frame with V and J, and all other rearrangements were classified as non-productive. Following IMGT convention, CDR3 was defined as the stretch from the second conserved V-encoded cysteine up to the conserved J-encoded phenylalanine. Sequences without an unambiguous match to a single V gene segment were excluded from the earlier analysis of approximately 560 of the donors. In an earlier analysis of 587 of the donors, a V segment was called functional when productive rearrangements were above 56.7%, and segregating when the standard deviation between donors exceeded 5%. A statistical classification framework was built for diagnosing cytomegalovirus status from the catalog of TCR beta chain sequences. In a later analysis, TCR nucleotide sequences were compared against IMGT/GENE-DB human TR gene sequences so that V and J genes could be assigned. A later analysis assigned CDR3 sequences and most-parsimonious VDJ recombination scenarios with the TCRdist pipeline. In a later analysis, each TCR beta chain was defined by its CDR3 amino acid sequence together with its V-gene family, and reads lacking a unique V-gene family were excluded. To address suspected cross-contamination and a sequencing artifact, a later analysis removed over 500 highly shared, low-generation-probability nucleotide sequences. A later analysis calculated a clonal expansion index for each public chain from normalized within-repertoire ranks of inferred template counts. Generation probabilities in a later analysis came from a VDJ recombination model fitted to out-of-frame rearrangements, and those results were checked against IGoR. A later analysis scored TCR-TCR, TCR-HLA and TCR-CMV co-occurrence with hypergeometric tests, applying a repertoire-size bias correction to TCR pairs. False discovery rates were estimated in a later analysis by permuting HLA or CMV assignments 20 times. In a later analysis, co-occurring TCRs were grouped with DBSCAN, and TCRdist sequence similarity was added when clustering was performed within HLA-allele-positive subsets. Repertoires with fewer than 30,000 or more than 120,000 public chains were left out of co-occurrence clustering, as were about 5 repertoires with anomalous nucleotide sharing. Sourced from immuneACCESS, this table was stored by TCRdb with only in-frame sequences that have V and J called. A share of the clones is absent; for the studies checked, an unresolved V gene accounts for under half, and the remainder has no known explanation. Clone size and V and J calls were adopted from that table, with D and trimming inferred from the DNA. This sample lists some 200,000 clones; 80% to 85% were detected once. About 3% of the sample is held by the ten biggest clonotypes.

V is cut back by 1 base and J by 6 bases, with 6 bases in the junction unmatched. From cysteine to phenylalanine, the CDR3 is 15 amino acids long. Of all the DNA, just the CDR3 is kept, 45 bases in frame from base 1. As encoded in the germline V gene (reference sequence), CDR1 is LNHNV while CDR2 is YYDKDF. The rearranged chain carries TRBV15 and TRBJ2-1; 7 central nucleotides agree with TRBD2. The material sequenced was PBMCs. The clonotype comes from a woman between 40 and 50 years old in good health and CMV-seronegative. The nucleotides read TGTGCCACCAGCAGAGGGACTAGAATAGGCAATGAGCAGTTCTTC. This gives the protein CATSRGTRIGNEQFF.